This T cell receptor beta chain is from a study of blood T cells in healthy people across ages. This clonotype was detected only a few times. Its target is not known. CDR3 length equals 16 residues. The germline V gene encodes CDR1 SGHAT and CDR2 FQNNGV. The germline V and J ends were trimmed by 2 bases and 4 bases, with 14 bases remaining between them. Study-level results: Changes seen in expanded clonotypes were possibly confounded by donor CMV status left unknown. Unsorted PBMCs blocked a conclusive comparison of naive and antigen-experienced cells. Per million T cells, TCR beta diversity dropped roughly linearly as age increased.

Through a sample-barcoded 5' primer and a J-beta primer mix, a second PCR was run for roughly 6 to 11 cycles. TCRdb passed the 5' RACE reads through MiXCR, listing each CDR3 protein once. The data hold 630,000 or so distinct CDR3 sequences, with about 30% observed a single time. The V gene is TRBV11-2, the J gene TRBJ2-2, with a tentative D call TRBD2 (6 bases). This TCR was recovered from a woman aged 80 or over in good health. Sequencing was performed on blood. The CDR3 reads CASSLLGGRGTGELFF. In DNA form, the CDR3 reads TGTGCCAGCAGCTTATTGGGGGGACGCGGCACCGGGGAGCTGTTTTTT.